The clone carrying this T cell receptor beta chain was counted at least ten times. Its antigen is unknown. When naive CD8 T cells were sorted, they were gated as CD8+CD4-CCR7+CD45RA+. Trimming cost V 3 bases and J 2 bases, with 8 bases left between them. The germline V gene encodes CDR1 DFQATT and CDR2 SNEGSKA (reference sequence). This CDR3 contains 13 residues. The data were taken from a study of molecular identifiers for immune sequencing clone quantification. Findings and limits, study-wide: Clones with over 20 RNA copies captured over 98% of effector molecules but under 1% of naive ones. Jurkat TCR RNA spiked in from one cell reportedly remained identifiable amid some 950,000 naive cells.

TCRdb re-derived calls from the PCR reads in MiXCR, one entry per CDR3 protein. The table includes 100,000 or so distinct CDR3 sequences, 21% detected once. The specimen was naive CD8+ T cells from blood, with Jurkat cell RNA spiked in. Subset: FACS-sorted CD8+CD4-CCR7+CD45RA+ naive T cells. The chain links TRBV20-1 to TRBJ2-1; D might be TRBD1 (5 bases). This TCR was sampled from a human donor in good health. Some libraries in this study had Jurkat cell RNA spiked in. CDR3 DNA sequence: TGCAGTGCTAGCAGGGCGACCTACAATGAGCAGTTCTTC. It is translated as CSASRATYNEQFF.